This TCR beta chain was recovered during a study of OX40 agonist ivuxolimab in advanced cancers. Study background: All patients had ivuxolimab intravenously every 2 weeks at 0.01 to 10 mg/kg. Subjects had a mean age of about 61 years, with a range of 23 to 79; less than 90% were male. Study results and limitations: In the 0.1 to 3.0 mg/kg range, CD4+ and CD8+ blood T cells had expanded clonally by week 6.

This CDR3 has 11 residues. Germline V gene data show CDR1 as SNHLY and CDR2 as FYNNEI. The ends were cut back, 5 bases at V and 2 bases at J, with 4 bases in the middle. Here immunoSEQ multiplex PCR was the method, and the copy in TCRdb shows in-frame clones only, minus some. The sample has over 150,000 clones, roughly 94% seen once. To note about this clone: Its antigen is currently unknown.

The TCR comes from an adult with an advanced solid tumor such as melanoma, head and neck, liver or kidney cancer. The chain links TRBV2 to TRBJ2-7; D uncertain. The source material was CD4+ or CD8+ T cells sorted from blood, sampled in a trial of the OX40 agonist ivuxolimab. In DNA, the CDR3 is TGTGCCAGCAGTAAACCCTACGAGCAGTACTTC. Amino acid sequence: CASSKPYEQYF.